The TCR beta chain described here comes from a study of T cell responses to AZD1222 COVID-19 vaccine listed by TCRdb under 2021. General notes on the study: AZD1222 recipients given second doses at about 4 weeks or at about 12 weeks were pooled, since spike-specific TCR depth and breadth were not found to differ between the two schedules. Trial participants were enrolled by age into 18-55, 56-69 and 70-plus year subgroups, with 148, 28 and 57 TCR-sequenced participants respectively. TCR sequencing covered some 240 trial participants: 207 given two doses of AZD1222 and 26 given two doses of MenACWY control vaccine. What the authors observed across the whole study: Reportedly, almost half of the unique spike-specific TCRs recognized epitopes lying outside the regions that are mutated in the B.1.351 and B.1.1.7 variants. A significant rise in spike-specific TCR breadth and depth was observed after two AZD1222 doses relative to day 0 and relative to MenACWY recipients. The whole spike protein was spanned by vaccine-associated CD4 TCRs, and dominant responses were seen in regions 160-218 and 743-854. In the small 56-69-year group, the increase in depth fell short of significance, most likely because of low power. Conclusions about previously exposed vaccinees are limited, since just a handful of AZD1222 recipients were seropositive for SARS-CoV-2 at baseline. Because no samples from the day 14 peak response were available, repertoires could be characterized only after the peak T cell response. Participants were mostly white British and included more females than males, and it was suggested by the authors that clonal diversity may have been underestimated.

The time point label on this specimen signifies: baseline before first vaccination. Samples from vaccinated people were obtained from the UK trials COV001 and COV002, which included a single-blind randomized controlled phase 2/3 trial of AZD1222 (ChAdOx1 nCoV-19) in healthy adults. For TCRbeta chain sequencing, PBMC samples were collected from trial participants at day 0 and at day 28 after the second dose. Details on this clone: Its antigen is unknown. Base quality data are lacking; no much larger clone is found one base away.

Based on the germline V gene (reference sequence), the CDR1 and CDR2 sequences are LNHDA and SQIVND. Trimming takes 4 bases from V and 2 bases from J, and the germline ends sit 10 bases apart. The CDR3 holds 14 amino acids from the cysteine to the phenylalanine. Here the CDR3 DNA is all that survives: 42 bases in frame from base 1. The CDR3 regions of human TCRbeta chains were analyzed by immunosequencing. Per the source publication's procedure: TCRs in the repertoires were matched against a reference library of SARS-CoV-2-specific TCRs that had been generated with the MIRA antigen-specificity platform. Breadth was defined as the fraction of unique TCRs that were SARS-CoV-2-associated. Depth was defined as the fraction of total T cells that were SARS-CoV-2-associated. Using the MIRA data, each spike-specific TCR was assigned both to the spike region to which the TCR was reactive and to a CD4 or CD8 class. Log10-transformed breadth and depth values were compared by one-way ANOVA with Sidak's multiple comparisons tests. TCRdb took over this immuneACCESS table, retaining in-frame rearrangements with V and J assigned. Such tables are incomplete; in checked studies, under half of the missing clones stem from an unresolved V gene, and the remainder is unexplained. V and J calls and clone size follow that table, whereas D and trimming were derived from the DNA. The sample includes 150,000 to 180,000 clones, with about 88% observed a single time. Approximately 3.1% of the sample comes from the top ten.

The V gene is TRBV19 and the J gene is TRBJ2-3, with no D gene named confidently. This sequence originates from an adult in good health. Material: peripheral blood, obtained on day 0 of AZD1222 vaccination. The CDR3 region: CASSKGVPTDTQYF. The nucleotides are TGTGCCAGTAGTAAAGGCGTCCCCACAGATACGCAGTATTTT.